This paragraph covers one T cell receptor (beta chain) sequence. Germline-derived CDR1 and CDR2 are SEHNR and FQNEAQ (reference sequence). Trimming stripped 3 bases from V and 8 bases from J, with 14 bases between. CDR3 length equals 14 residues. Time point specified: baseline pretreatment blood. Treatment indicated: 15 Gy SBRT to primary tumor, nephrectomy 4 weeks later. The patient's renal cell carcinoma had clear cell pathology. Data came from immunoSEQ multiplex PCR; TCRdb stores just in-frame clones and leaves some out. The data hold more than 140,000 clones, with approximately 82% observed a single time. These data originate in a study of radiation and T cells in renal cell carcinoma. Study-wide background: Nephrectomy followed 15 Gy stereotactic body radiation by 4 weeks.

The receptor comes from a woman in her forties or fifties with renal cell carcinoma. V gene TRBV7-9 combines with J gene TRBJ1-5; no definite D call. Specimen: blood, collected from a patient whose treatment included radiotherapy and nephrectomy. CDR3 DNA: TGTGCCAGCAGCTTGGGGAAAGGCCGTGAGCCCCAGCATTTT. This gives the protein CASSLGKGREPQHF.